Listed below are T cell receptor beta chains from one sample, sequenced in a study of blood T cell repertoires in COVID-19. Sequencing used immunoSEQ multiplex PCR; TCRdb keeps in-frame clones, though not all of them. The data hold roughly 160,000 clones, with around 87% observed a single time. Sequenced input: peripheral blood. These receptors were obtained from a woman in her sixties or seventies with COVID-19, enrolled during active disease. The CDR3 runs from the conserved cysteine through the conserved F or W. D genes are given only for firm matches. A row's size may be missing; if present it is once, few, many or a size class.

j_call | clone_size | d_call | v_call | cdr3_nt | cdr3_aa
TRBJ1-4 | - | TRBD1 | TRBV7-9 | TGTGCCAGCAGCTACCGGGACAGAACAGTCCCGCCTAATGAAAAACTGTTTTTT | CASSYRDRTVPPNEKLFF
TRBJ2-2 | - | - | TRBV29-1 | TGCAGCGTTGCTGGGGCGGGGGCTTCGTGGGGCACCGGGGAGCTGTTTTTT | CSVAGAGASWGTGELFF
TRBJ2-2 | - | - | TRBV5-1 | TGCGCCAGCAGCGAAGGAGGTGGGGACACCGGGGAGCTGTTTTTT | CASSEGGGDTGELFF
TRBJ2-1 | - | TRBD2 | TRBV5-5 | TGTGCCAGCAGCTTGGGCCTGGCGGGGGGGCCGTACAATGAGCAGTTCTTC | CASSLGLAGGPYNEQFF
TRBJ2-3 | - | TRBD2 | TRBV7-9 | TGTGCCAGCAGCGGTGGGACTAGCGGGGGATTAGATACGCAGTATTTT | CASSGGTSGGLDTQYF
TRBJ1-3 | once | - | TRBV2 | TGTGCCAGACGACAGAGCTCTGGAAACACCATATATTTT | CARRQSSGNTIYF
TRBJ2-2 | - | TRBD1 | TRBV19 | TGTGCCAGTAGTGAGGGACAGGTTAACACCGGGGAGCTGTTTTTT | CASSEGQVNTGELFF
TRBJ2-1 | - | TRBD2 | TRBV28 | TGTGCCAGCAGTACCCCCGGACTAGCCCCATACAATGAGCAGTTCTTC | CASSTPGLAPYNEQFF
TRBJ1-5 | - | - | TRBV30 | TGTGCCTGGAGTGGAGAGTTAGGCAATCAGCCCCAGCATTTT | CAWSGELGNQPQHF
TRBJ1-1 | - | TRBD1 | TRBV9 | TGTGCCAGCAGCGAGGGGGCTTTCACTGAAGCTTTCTTT | CASSEGAFTEAFF
TRBJ1-6 | - | TRBD1 | TRBV28 | TGTGCCAGCAGAACCTCACCGGGACAGGGTGCTTCACCCCTCCACTTT | CASRTSPGQGASPLHF
TRBJ2-7 | - | TRBD1 | TRBV7-7 | TGTGCCAGCAGCTTAGGGGACAGGGGCTACGAGCAGTACTTC | CASSLGDRGYEQYF
TRBJ2-5 | - | - | TRBV7-6 | TGTGCCAGCAGCGCCCGGGACTCCCAAGAGACCCAGTACTTC | CASSARDSQETQYF
TRBJ1-4 | - | TRBD1 | TRBV3-1/TRBV3-2 | TGTGCCAGCAGCCAAGTGGGCAGGGGGTATAGTGAAAAACTGTTTTTT | CASSQVGRGYSEKLFF
TRBJ1-3 | - | - | TRBV28 | TGTGCCAGCGGTGGGCCCCAGGGGTTCGGTGGAAACACCATATATTTT | CASGGPQGFGGNTIYF
TRBJ1-5 | - | - | TRBV21-1 | TGTGCCAGCAGCAACGACAAGAGCAATCAGCCCCAGCATTTT | CASSNDKSNQPQHF
TRBJ2-2 | - | TRBD2 | TRBV24-1 | TGTGCCACCAGTTCTGGGACTAGCGCCCTGAACACCGGGGAGCTGTTTTTT | CATSSGTSALNTGELFF
TRBJ2-1 | - | - | TRBV28 | TGTGCCAGCACTTCAGGTATTTTACTCAATGGCAGTGAGCAGTTCTTC | CASTSGILLNGSEQFF
TRBJ1-1 | - | - | TRBV30 | TGTGCCTGGACCCAGACAGGGAACACTGAAGCTTTCTTT | CAWTQTGNTEAFF
TRBJ1-5 | - | - | TRBV6-6 | TGTGCCAGCAGTTCGGAGGGTCAGCCCCAGCATTTT | CASSSEGQPQHF
TRBJ2-2 | few | TRBD2 | TRBV19 | TGTGCCAGTAGGGGTTTAGCGGGGAGGGACACCGGGGAGCTGTTTTTT | CASRGLAGRDTGELFF
TRBJ1-1 | - | - | TRBV7-9 | TGTGCCAGCAGCTCCCACGGGGTCGTTGAAGCTTTCTTT | CASSSHGVVEAFF
TRBJ2-2 | - | - | TRBV11-2 | TGTGCCAGCAGCTTAGGGAGGACCGGGGAGCTGTTTTTT | CASSLGRTGELFF
TRBJ1-2 | - | - | TRBV29-1 | TGCAGCGTTGGGGGCCATCCAGGGGGCTACACCTTC | CSVGGHPGGYTF
TRBJ1-1 | - | - | TRBV3-1/TRBV3-2 | TGTGCCAGCAGCCAAAGTACGGCGGCCGGTGTAGCTTTCTTT | CASSQSTAAGVAFF
TRBJ1-1 | - | TRBD1 | TRBV3-1/TRBV3-2 | TGTGCCAGCAGCCCCGGGACAGCCTATGAAGCTTTCTTT | CASSPGTAYEAFF
TRBJ1-1 | few | TRBD1 | TRBV5-1 | TGCGCCAGCAGCTTGGCATTAGGGGGCAACACTGAAGCTTTCTTT | CASSLALGGNTEAFF
TRBJ2-3 | - | - | TRBV7-8 | TGTGCCAGCAGCTTAGTTTGGGCCAACACAGATACGCAGTATTTT | CASSLVWANTDTQYF
TRBJ2-5 | - | - | TRBV29-1 | TGCAGCGTTGAAGAAGTCTACCAGTACTTC | CSVEEVYQYF
TRBJ2-7 | - | TRBD1 | TRBV3-1/TRBV3-2 | TGTGCCAGCAGCCAAGGGACAGGGGAGTACGAGCAGTACTTC | CASSQGTGEYEQYF
TRBJ1-5 | - | - | TRBV28 | TGTGCCAGCAGTCGCATCGGGACTGCTAATCAGCCCCAGCATTTT | CASSRIGTANQPQHF
TRBJ1-1 | - | - | TRBV19 | TGTGCCAGTAGCTACACACAAAATTACAGGGTAGGCACTGAAGCTTTCTTT | CASSYTQNYRVGTEAFF
TRBJ1-2 | few | - | TRBV19 | TGTGCCAGTACCATAAATCCCGGCGGACAACCTATGAATGGCTACACCTTC | CASTINPGGQPMNGYTF
TRBJ2-5 | - | TRBD2 | TRBV28 | TGTGCCAGCAGCTCCGCTCGACTAGCGGGGGGGCGGGGAGAGACCCAGTACTTC | CASSSARLAGGRGETQYF
TRBJ2-5 | - | TRBD2 | TRBV3-1/TRBV3-2 | TGTGCCACCCAACTAGCGGGGGGGAAAGAGACCCAGTACTTC | CATQLAGGKETQYF
TRBJ1-1 | - | - | TRBV28 | TGTGCCAGCAGTTCAATCGAGGACACTGAAGCTTTCTTT | CASSSIEDTEAFF
TRBJ1-1 | - | TRBD1 | TRBV7-2 | TGTGCCAGCAGCTTAAAGGGACAGGGGGCGTCTGAAGCTTTCTTT | CASSLKGQGASEAFF
TRBJ2-3 | - | - | TRBV11-2 | TGTGCCAGCAGCTTAGATCTCGGGGGTATAGATACGCAGTATTTT | CASSLDLGGIDTQYF
TRBJ1-4 | - | - | TRBV5-1 | TGCGCCAGCAGCTTGGGGTGGGGCCAGACTAATGAAAAACTGTTTTTT | CASSLGWGQTNEKLFF
TRBJ2-4 | - | - | TRBV7-9 | TGTGCCAGCAGCCCCCTGACAGATTACTCTTATTTAGCCAAAAACATTCAGTACTTC | CASSPLTDYSYLAKNIQYF
TRBJ2-5 | - | - | TRBV5-4 | TGTGCCAGCGAGGCCGGGCTAGCTAGGGGAGGAGAGACCCAGTACTTC | CASEAGLARGGETQYF
TRBJ1-1 | - | TRBD1 | TRBV4-2 | TGTGCCAGCAGCCAAGTTTATCGTTTGAGACAGGGTCACACTGAAGCTTTCTTT | CASSQVYRLRQGHTEAFF
TRBJ1-1 | - | - | TRBV28 | TGTGCCAGCAGTTTGTATGACAAGACTGAAGCTTTCTTT | CASSLYDKTEAFF
TRBJ2-1 | - | TRBD1 | TRBV3-1/TRBV3-2 | TGTGCCAGCAGCCCTCTGGGACAGGGGGTTAGCTCCTACAATGAGCAGTTCTTC | CASSPLGQGVSSYNEQFF
TRBJ1-2 | once | - | TRBV24-1 | TGTGCCACCAGTGTTGGCAGCTATGGCTACACCTTC | CATSVGSYGYTF
TRBJ1-2 | - | TRBD1 | TRBV5-5 | TGTGCCAGCAGCTTGGAGGTCAGGGGGTATGGCTACACCTTC | CASSLEVRGYGYTF
TRBJ1-4 | few | TRBD1 | TRBV6-6 | TGTGCCAGCATCAGAGGACAGGGGGCTTTTAATGAAAAACTGTTTTTT | CASIRGQGAFNEKLFF